This T cell receptor (beta chain) was recovered during a study of CD8 T cells in Susac syndrome. Germline V gene sequence: CDR1 SQVTM, CDR2 ANQGSEA. V dropped 4 bases and J dropped 8; count of bases not matched to a gene: 8. This CDR3 is 14 amino acids long. The RNA, roughly 0.5 to 1 ug, was put through reverse transcription using random hexamers. Across 54 Vbeta and 13 Jbeta, immunoSEQ multiplex PCR amplified TCR beta CDR3. One entry per CDR3 protein, called by TCRdb with MiXCR from the immunoSEQ multiplex PCR reads. The data contain approximately 230,000 distinct CDR3 sequences, 85% to 95% of them singletons. Sequencing of TCR beta was undertaken in CD8+ and CD4+ T cells derived from blood. TEMRA cells were enriched by FACS, while CD8+ and CD4+ T cells were obtained through a negative isolation that was performed magnetically.

Sequences were obtained from CD4+ T cells from PBMCs. This receptor was obtained from a human donor with multiple sclerosis. The chain employs TRBV29-1 and TRBJ1-4, with TRBD1 matching 9 bases. The CDR3 region has the DNA TGCAGCGTTGGACAGGGGGGGGCCTTGGAAAAACTGTTTTTT. Translation: CSVGQGGALEKLFF.